The clone carrying this T cell receptor (beta chain) was seen a handful of times. The sample originates from a study of identical twins. Trimming took off 2 bases at V and 0 bases at J, with 13 bases between the two ends. Germline V gene lookup returns CDR1 SGHNT and CDR2 YYREEE (reference sequence). The CDR3 runs to 16 residues. Using its own MiXCR run on the 5' RACE reads, TCRdb lists one record per CDR3 protein. The sample shows some 690,000 distinct CDR3 sequences, approximately 22% of them seen only once. In addition, the sample was reused for a study of T cells expressing NK-cell markers. Per that study: T cells sorted in several experiments were restricted to alpha-beta TCR T cells by an anti-gamma-delta TCR antibody.

This TCR derives from a woman in her late teens or twenties in good health. This chain uses TRBV5-4 with TRBJ2-3; possible D gene TRBD2, 5 bases. What was sequenced was PBMCs. CDR3 in DNA: TGTGCCAGCAGCTTCTCGCCAGCGGCTAGCACAGATACGCAGTATTTT. The encoded protein is CASSFSPAASTDTQYF.